A single T cell receptor (beta chain) is shown here with its context. Its antigen remains unidentified. Generated by immunoSEQ multiplex PCR, the TCRdb table keeps only in-frame clones and is missing some. The sample yields roughly 25,000 clones, 78% seen once. The entry originates in a study of OX40 agonist ivuxolimab in advanced cancers. Study context: Enrollees could have had prior anti-PD-1, anti-PD-L1 or anti-CTLA-4 therapy, which about 42% had received. One hepatocellular carcinoma and a couple of cutaneous melanoma patients partially responded.

Autoimmune disease history or systemic immunosuppression led to patients being barred. Study results and limitations: Clones of CD4+ and CD8+ blood T cells grew by week 6 at doses of 0.1 to 3.0 mg/kg.

Trimming left V 4 bases short and J 2 bases short, with 11 bases between. The CDR3 extends over 14 amino acids. Looked up from germline, CDR1 is LNHDA and CDR2 is SQIVND (reference sequence). The gene calls are TRBV19 and TRBJ1-1; D is unresolved. This specimen consisted of CD4+ or CD8+ T cells sorted from blood, obtained in a trial of the OX40 agonist ivuxolimab. This TCR derives from an adult with an advanced solid tumor such as melanoma, head and neck, liver or kidney cancer. The CDR3 reads CASSTLTANTEAFF. The CDR3 DNA reads as TGTGCCAGTAGTACTCTGACGGCTAACACTGAAGCTTTCTTT.